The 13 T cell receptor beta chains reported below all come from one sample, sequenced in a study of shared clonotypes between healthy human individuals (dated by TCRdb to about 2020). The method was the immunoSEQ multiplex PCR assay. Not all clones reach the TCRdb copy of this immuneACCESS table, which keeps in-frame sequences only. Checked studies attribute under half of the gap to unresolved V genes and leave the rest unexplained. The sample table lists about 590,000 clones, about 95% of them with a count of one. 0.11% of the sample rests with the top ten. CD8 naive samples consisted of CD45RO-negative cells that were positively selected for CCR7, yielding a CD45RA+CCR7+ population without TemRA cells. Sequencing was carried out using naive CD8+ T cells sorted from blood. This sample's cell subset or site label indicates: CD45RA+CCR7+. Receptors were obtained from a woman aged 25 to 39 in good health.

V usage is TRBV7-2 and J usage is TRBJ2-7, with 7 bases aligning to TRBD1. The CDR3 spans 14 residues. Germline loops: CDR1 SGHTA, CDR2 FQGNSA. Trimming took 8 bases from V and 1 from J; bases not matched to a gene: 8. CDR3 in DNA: TGTGCCAGCGGGCCGGGACAGAGTTCCTACGAGCAGTACTTC. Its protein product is CASGPGQSSYEQYF.

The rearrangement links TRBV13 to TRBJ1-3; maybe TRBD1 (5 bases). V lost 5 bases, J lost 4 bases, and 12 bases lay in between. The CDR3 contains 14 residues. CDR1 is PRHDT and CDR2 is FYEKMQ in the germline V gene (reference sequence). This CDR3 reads CASSPPGWGNTIYF. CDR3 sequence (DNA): TGTGCCAGCAGCCCACCAGGGTGGGGAAACACCATATATTTT. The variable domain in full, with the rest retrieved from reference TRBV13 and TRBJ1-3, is AAGVIQSPRHLIKEKRETATLKCYPIPRHDTVYWYQQGPGQDPQFLISFYEKMQSDKGSIPDRFSAQQFSDYHSELNMSSLELGDSALYFCASSPPGWGNTIYFGEGSWLTVV.

The CDR3 sequence is CASSYNYEQYF. The CDR3 DNA follows: TGTGCCAGCAGCTACAACTACGAGCAGTACTTC. The chain combines TRBV7-8 with TRBJ2-7; D unresolved. Germline CDR1 and CDR2: SGHVS and FQNEAQ. The CDR3 extends over 11 amino acids. V lost 4 bases and J 3 bases, leaving 4 bases between the germline ends.

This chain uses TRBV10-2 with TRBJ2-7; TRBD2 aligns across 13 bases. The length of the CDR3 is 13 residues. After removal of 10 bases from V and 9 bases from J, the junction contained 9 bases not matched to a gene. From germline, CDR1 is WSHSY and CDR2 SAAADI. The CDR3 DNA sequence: TGCGCCACATGGACTAGCGGGAGATTAGGGCAGTACTTC. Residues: CATWTSGRLGQYF.

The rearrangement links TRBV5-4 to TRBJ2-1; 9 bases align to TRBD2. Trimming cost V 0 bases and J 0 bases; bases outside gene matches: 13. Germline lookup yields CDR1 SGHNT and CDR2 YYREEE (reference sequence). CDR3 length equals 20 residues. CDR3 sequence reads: CASSLVRLAGLLSSYNEQFF. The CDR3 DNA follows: TGTGCCAGCAGCTTGGTGCGGCTAGCGGGACTATTAAGCTCCTACAATGAGCAGTTCTTC.

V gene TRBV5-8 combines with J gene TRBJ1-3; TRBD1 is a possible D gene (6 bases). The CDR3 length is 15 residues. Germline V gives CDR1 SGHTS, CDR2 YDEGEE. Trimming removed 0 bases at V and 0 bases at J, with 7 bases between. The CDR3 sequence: CASSLDRDSGNTIYF. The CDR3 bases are TGTGCCAGCAGCTTGGACAGGGACTCTGGAAACACCATATATTTT.

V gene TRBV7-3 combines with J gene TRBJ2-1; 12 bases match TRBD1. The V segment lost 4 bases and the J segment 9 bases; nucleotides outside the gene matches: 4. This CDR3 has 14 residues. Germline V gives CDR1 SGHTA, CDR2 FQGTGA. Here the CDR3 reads CASSSGTGGLEQFF. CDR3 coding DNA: TGTGCCAGCAGCTCTGGGACAGGGGGCCTTGAGCAGTTCTTC.

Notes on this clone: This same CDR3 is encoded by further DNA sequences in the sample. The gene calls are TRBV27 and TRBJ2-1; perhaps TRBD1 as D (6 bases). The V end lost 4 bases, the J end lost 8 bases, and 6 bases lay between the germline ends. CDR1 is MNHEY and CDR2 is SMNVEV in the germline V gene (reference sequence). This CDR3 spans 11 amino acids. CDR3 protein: CASSSGDEQFF. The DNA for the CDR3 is TGTGCCAGCAGTTCAGGGGATGAGCAGTTCTTC.

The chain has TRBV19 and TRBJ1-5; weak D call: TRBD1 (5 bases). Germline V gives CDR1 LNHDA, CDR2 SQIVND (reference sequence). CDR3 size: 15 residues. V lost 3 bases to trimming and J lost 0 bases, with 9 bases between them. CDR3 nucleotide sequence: TGTGCCAGTAGTATGGTTCAGGGTAGCAATCAGCCCCAGCATTTT. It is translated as CASSMVQGSNQPQHF.

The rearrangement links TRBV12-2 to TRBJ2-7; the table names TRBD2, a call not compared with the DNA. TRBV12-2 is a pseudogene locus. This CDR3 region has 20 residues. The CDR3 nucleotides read TGTGCAAGTCGCTCCCGTCCGGGACTACCCCAAGGCCACATCTCCTACGAGCAGTACTTC. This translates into CASRSRPGLPQGHISYEQYF.

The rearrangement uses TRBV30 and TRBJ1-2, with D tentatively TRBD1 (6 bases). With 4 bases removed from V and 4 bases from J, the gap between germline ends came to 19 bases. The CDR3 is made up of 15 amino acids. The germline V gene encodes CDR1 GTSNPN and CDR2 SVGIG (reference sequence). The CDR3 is CAWTTWAGGTYGYTF. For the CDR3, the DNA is TGTGCCTGGACCACTTGGGCGGGGGGCACCTATGGCTACACCTTC.

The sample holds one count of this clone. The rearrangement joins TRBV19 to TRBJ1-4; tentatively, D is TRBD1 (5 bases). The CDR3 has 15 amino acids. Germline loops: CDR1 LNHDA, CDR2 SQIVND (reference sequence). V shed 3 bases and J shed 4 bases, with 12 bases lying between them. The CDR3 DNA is TGTGCCAGTAGTATCTTAGGGACCATTAATGAAAAACTGTTTTTT. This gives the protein CASSILGTINEKLFF.

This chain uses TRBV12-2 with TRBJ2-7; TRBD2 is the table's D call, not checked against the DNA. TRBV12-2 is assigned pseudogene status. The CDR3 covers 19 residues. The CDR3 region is CASRLVHRGPSGSCYEQYF. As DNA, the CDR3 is TGTGCAAGTCGCTTAGTCCATCGTGGTCCCAGCGGGAGTTGCTACGAGCAGTACTTC.